Below are 21 T cell receptor beta chains sequenced from a single sample in a study of CD8 T cells in Susac syndrome. RNA was extracted with the RNeasy kit, and a quantity of roughly 0.45 to 1 ug was reverse transcribed using random hexamers. TCRdb redid the calling of the immunoSEQ multiplex PCR reads with MiXCR, one entry per CDR3 protein. The table lists about 85,000 distinct CDR3 sequences, 94% of them singletons. Sequencing was performed on CD8+ T cells from PBMCs. These TCRs come from a human donor in good health.

The chain links TRBV20-1 to TRBJ2-3; TRBD1 matches at 9 bases. Germline V CDR1 and CDR2: DFQATT, SNEGSKA (reference sequence). The CDR3 spans 16 residues. With V trimmed by 4 bases and J by 3 bases, 11 bases remained unmatched. This CDR3 is CSATPPTGGSTDTQYF. In DNA, the CDR3 is TGCAGTGCTACCCCCCCGACAGGGGGGTCTACAGATACGCAGTATTTT.

This sequence joins TRBV5-1 and TRBJ1-1, with 8 bases aligning to TRBD1. Trimming took 4 bases from V and 6 from J; bases not matched to a gene: 8. The CDR3 spans 14 residues. Germline V CDR1 and CDR2: SGHRS, YFSETQ. Here the CDR3 DNA reads TGCGCCAGCAGCCAACCCGGGACAGGCCCTGAAGCTTTCTTT. Translated: CASSQPGTGPEAFF.

This chain connects TRBV27 to TRBJ2-1; D gene uncertain. The germline V and J ends were trimmed by 4 bases and 10 bases, with 8 bases remaining between them. CDR3 length equals 11 residues. Germline V gives CDR1 MNHEY, CDR2 SMNVEV (reference sequence). CDR3 coding DNA: TGTGCCAGCAGTTATGTTGGGGAGCAGTTCTTC. It yields the protein CASSYVGEQFF.

This clonotype appeared once. The chain couples TRBV27 to TRBJ2-1; perhaps TRBD2 as D (7 bases). The V gene's germline CDR1 is MNHEY and CDR2 SMNVEV (reference sequence). The CDR3 runs to 16 residues. The ends were cut back, 4 bases at V and 4 bases at J, with 17 bases in the middle. The CDR3 nucleotides read TGTGCCAGCAGTTCCTTGGGGGGGGGCTATTACAATGAGCAGTTCTTC. It encodes CASSSLGGGYYNEQFF.

This rearrangement joins TRBV5-6 to TRBJ2-7; 7 bases align to TRBD1. Germline V gene lookup returns CDR1 SGHDT and CDR2 YYEEEE. This CDR3 has 14 residues. With V trimmed by 0 bases and J by 3 bases, 3 bases remained unmatched. The CDR3 region is CASSLGQGVYEQYV. The CDR3 DNA reads as TGTGCCAGCAGCTTGGGACAGGGTGTCTACGAGCAGTACGTC.

Regarding this clonotype: The junction departs from germline at one end; a sequencing error may be responsible. This chain connects TRBV7-7 to TRBJ2-1, with 16 bases fitting TRBD2. In germline, CDR1 is SSHAT, CDR2 FNYEAQ (reference sequence). CDR3 length equals 18 residues. CDR3 sequence reads: CASSPGLAGGKSYNEQFF. CDR3 in DNA: TGTGCTAGCAGCCCGGGACTAGCGGGAGGGAAGTCCTACAATGAGCAGTTCTTC.

This sequence joins TRBV20-1 and TRBJ1-3; D not certain. V gave up 4 bases and J gave up 3 bases, with 22 bases separating them. Germline V gene data show CDR1 as DFQATT and CDR2 as SNEGSKA (reference sequence). The CDR3 sequence is 17 residues long. CDR3 in amino acids: CSAIIRPGAVLGNTIYF. The CDR3 DNA reads TGCAGTGCTATTATAAGACCCGGAGCGGTACTTGGAAACACCATATATTTT.

The gene calls are TRBV9 and TRBJ1-1; 9 nucleotides match TRBD1. The V and J ends lost 4 bases and 4 bases, in that order; junction bases with no gene match: 8. There are 15 residues in the CDR3. Germline assignment: CDR1 SGDLS and CDR2 YYNGEE. CDR3 DNA sequence: TGTGCCAGCAGCATGGGACAGGGAGGGGGCACTGAAGCTTTCTTT. Translated: CASSMGQGGGTEAFF.

The chain has TRBV4-3 and TRBJ2-7, with unresolved D. CDR3 size: 13 residues. Looked up from germline, CDR1 is LGHNA and CDR2 is YSLEER. V lost 0 bases to trimming and J lost 5 bases, with 8 bases between them. The CDR3 DNA sequence: TGCGCCAGCAGCCAAGACGGAAGGGACGAGCAGTACTTC. Translating it yields CASSQDGRDEQYF.

The rearrangement uses TRBV7-9 and TRBJ1-1; no firm D call. This CDR3 region has 13 residues. Between the trimmed V and J ends, which lost 7 bases and 1 base, there was a span of 10 bases. CDR1 SEHNR and CDR2 FQNEAQ come from the germline V gene (reference sequence). The CDR3 DNA reads TGTGCCAGCAATGGAGGCAGGAACACTGAAGCTTTCTTT. This codes for CASNGGRNTEAFF.

This clonotype was observed once. The chain joins TRBV19 to TRBJ1-5, with unresolved D. Germline V gene lookup returns CDR1 LNHDA and CDR2 SQIVND (reference sequence). The CDR3 loop spans 15 amino acids. The V and J ends lost 3 bases and 0 bases respectively, with 9 bases between them. CDR3 protein: CASSIIQYSNQPQHF. CDR3 DNA: TGTGCCAGTAGTATTATCCAGTATAGCAATCAGCCCCAGCATTTT.

This rearrangement joins TRBV12-3 or TRBV12-4 to TRBJ1-2; 8 bases are shared with TRBD1. Trimming at V came to 5 bases and at J to 4 bases, leaving 9 bases not matched to a gene. The CDR3 totals 15 residues. This chain's CDR3 is CASSLTGGLFYGYTF. The CDR3 bases are TGTGCCAGCAGTCTCACAGGGGGTCTTTTCTATGGCTACACCTTC.

This clonotype was detected once. The genes are TRBV3-1 and TRBJ2-3, with 10 bases lining up with TRBD2. This CDR3 has 16 amino acids. The trim removed 1 base at V and 4 bases at J, leaving 5 bases unmatched. Germline loops: CDR1 LGHDT, CDR2 YNNKEL (reference sequence). CDR3 loop: CASSQGLAGVADTQYF. The DNA of the CDR3 is TGTGCCAGCAGCCAAGGGCTAGCGGGAGTGGCAGATACGCAGTATTTT.

V gene TRBV12-3 or TRBV12-4 combines with J gene TRBJ1-2; no definite D call. This CDR3 has 14 amino acids. Trimming took 4 bases from V and 4 from J, leaving 13 bases between them. The CDR3 DNA is TGTGCCAGCAGTTCGAGTACAGAAATCTATGGCTACACCTTC. Translation: CASSSSTEIYGYTF.

The CDR3 DNA reads as TGCGCCAGCAGCCCCCCGGGGGTCTACGAGCAGTACTTC. Protein product: CASSPPGVYEQYF. The V call is TRBV4-1, the J call TRBJ2-7, with a possible D match to TRBD2 (6 bases). Trimming pared 4 bases from V and 3 bases from J, leaving 10 bases between. In germline, CDR1 is MGHRA, CDR2 YSYEKL. The CDR3 runs 13 residues.

The CDR3 sequence: CASSPKDREYEQYV. CDR3 nucleotide sequence: TGTGCCAGCAGCCCGAAGGACAGGGAGTACGAGCAGTACGTC. The genes are TRBV5-6 and TRBJ2-7; 8 nucleotides agree with TRBD1. CDR1 and CDR2 from the germline V gene are SGHDT and YYEEEE. The V gene end was trimmed by 4 bases and the J gene end by 4 bases; junction bases not matched to a gene: 7. This CDR3 comprises 14 residues.

This rearrangement joins TRBV28 to TRBJ1-2, with D unresolved. V lost 3 bases, J lost 0 bases, and 11 bases lay in between. Germline V gene sequence: CDR1 MDHEN, CDR2 SYDVKM. The CDR3 is made up of 15 amino acids. The CDR3 reads CASSFLPATNYGYTF. In DNA form, the CDR3 reads TGTGCCAGCAGTTTTTTGCCTGCGACTAACTATGGCTACACCTTC.

This clonotype was counted a few times. The chain joins TRBV7-3 to TRBJ2-2, with TRBD1 identical over 9 bases. Germline CDR1 and CDR2: SGHTA and FQGTGA. The junction had 3 bases not matched to a gene; V was cut back by 6 bases and J by 4 bases. The CDR3 loop spans 14 amino acids. The DNA of the CDR3 is TGTGCCAGCAGGAGGGGACAGGGCACCGGGGAGCTGTTTTTT. This codes for CASRRGQGTGELFF. Looking up the rest from reference TRBV7-3 and TRBJ2-2 gives the full variable domain: GAGVSQTPSNKVTEKGKYVELRCDPISGHTALYWYRQSLGQGPEFLIYFQGTGAADDSGLPNDRFFAVRPEGSVSTLKIQRTERGDSAVYLCASRRGQGTGELFFGEGSRLTVL.

V is TRBV6-1 and J is TRBJ2-7; D unresolved. Looked up from germline, CDR1 is MNHNS and CDR2 is SASEGT. Trimming removed 5 bases from V and 3 bases from J, with 11 bases in between. CDR3 length: 13 residues. CDR3 bases: TGTGCCAGCAGTACCGGGCCTAGCTACGAGCAGTACTTC. It codes for CASSTGPSYEQYF.

V and J are TRBV9 and TRBJ1-4, with D possibly being TRBD1 (5 bases). CDR1 is SGDLS and CDR2 is YYNGEE in the germline V gene. The CDR3 loop spans 14 amino acids. V was clipped by 0 bases and J by 12 bases, with 15 bases between them. CDR3 sequence: CASSVDQGWEQLFF. CDR3 nucleotide sequence: TGTGCCAGCAGCGTAGACCAGGGTTGGGAACAACTGTTTTTT.

The CDR3 region is CSALTVWAEETQYF. In DNA, the CDR3 is TGCAGCGCATTGACAGTCTGGGCCGAAGAGACCCAGTACTTC. The chain uses TRBV29-1 and TRBJ2-5; a possible D gene is TRBD1 (5 bases). Looked up from germline, CDR1 is SQVTM and CDR2 is ANQGSEA. V was trimmed by 7 bases and J by 3 bases, leaving 18 bases between them. The CDR3 contains 14 residues. Full variable domain (rest looked up from reference TRBV29-1 and TRBJ2-5): SAVISQKPSRDICQRGTSLTIQCQVDSQVTMMFWYRQQPGQSLTLIATANQGSEATYESGFVIDKFPISRPNLTFSTLTVSNMSPEDSSIYLCSALTVWAEETQYFGPGTRLLVL.